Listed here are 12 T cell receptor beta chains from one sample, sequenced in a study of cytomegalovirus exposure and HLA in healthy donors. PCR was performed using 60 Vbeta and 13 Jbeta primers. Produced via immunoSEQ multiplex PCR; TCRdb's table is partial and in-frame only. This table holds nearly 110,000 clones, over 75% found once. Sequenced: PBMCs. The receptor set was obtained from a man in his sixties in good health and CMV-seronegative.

The CDR3 loop reads CASSIGRQGALAFF. DNA of the CDR3: TGTGCCAGTAGTATAGGTCGACAGGGGGCTCTGGCTTTCTTT. The chain recombines TRBV19 with TRBJ1-1; 10 bases map to TRBD1. Germline assignment: CDR1 LNHDA and CDR2 SQIVND (reference sequence). The CDR3 runs to 14 residues. The V and J ends lost 1 base and 11 bases, in that order; junction bases with no gene match: 7.

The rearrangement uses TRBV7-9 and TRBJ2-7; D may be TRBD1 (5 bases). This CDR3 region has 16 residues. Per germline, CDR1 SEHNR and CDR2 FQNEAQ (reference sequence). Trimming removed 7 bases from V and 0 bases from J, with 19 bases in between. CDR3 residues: CASTPPFDSTSYEQYV. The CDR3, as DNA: TGTGCCAGCACCCCCCCTTTTGACAGTACCTCCTACGAGCAGTACGTC.

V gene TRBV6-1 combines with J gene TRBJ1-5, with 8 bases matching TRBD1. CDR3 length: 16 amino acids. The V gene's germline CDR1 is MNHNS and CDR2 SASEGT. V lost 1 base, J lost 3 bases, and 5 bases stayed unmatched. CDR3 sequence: CASSEVGTGLNQPQHF. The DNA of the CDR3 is TGTGCCAGCAGTGAAGTTGGGACAGGTCTCAATCAGCCCCAGCATTTT.

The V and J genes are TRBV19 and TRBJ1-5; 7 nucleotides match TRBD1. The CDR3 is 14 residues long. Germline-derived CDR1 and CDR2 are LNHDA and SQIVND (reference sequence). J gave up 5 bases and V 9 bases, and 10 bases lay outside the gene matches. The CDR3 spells CARSNGGGDQPQHF. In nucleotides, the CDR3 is TGTGCCAGGTCCAACGGAGGGGGCGATCAGCCCCAGCATTTT. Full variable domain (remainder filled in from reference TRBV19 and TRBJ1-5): DGGITQSPKYLFRKEGQNVTLSCEQNLNHDAMYWYRQDPGQGLRLIYYSQIVNDFQKGDIAEGYSVSREKKESFPLTVTSAQKNPTAFYLCARSNGGGDQPQHFGDGTRLSIL.

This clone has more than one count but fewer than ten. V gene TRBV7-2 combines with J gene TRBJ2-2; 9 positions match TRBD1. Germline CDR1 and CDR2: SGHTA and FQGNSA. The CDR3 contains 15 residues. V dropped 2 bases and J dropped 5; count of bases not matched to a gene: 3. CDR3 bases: TGTGCCAGCAGCTTATCTGACAGGGGGACCGGGGAGCTGTTTTTT. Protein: CASSLSDRGTGELFF.

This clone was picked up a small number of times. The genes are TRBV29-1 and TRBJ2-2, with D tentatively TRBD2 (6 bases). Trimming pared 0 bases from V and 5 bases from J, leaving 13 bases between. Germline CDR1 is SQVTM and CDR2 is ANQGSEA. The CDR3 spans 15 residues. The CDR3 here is CSVEERGRKTGELFF. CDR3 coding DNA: TGCAGCGTTGAAGAGCGGGGTCGAAAGACCGGGGAGCTGTTTTTT.

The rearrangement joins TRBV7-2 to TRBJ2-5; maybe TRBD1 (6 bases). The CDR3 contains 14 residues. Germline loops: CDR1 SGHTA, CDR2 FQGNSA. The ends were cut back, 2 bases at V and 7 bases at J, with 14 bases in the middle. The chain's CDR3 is CASSLYRGIGTQYF. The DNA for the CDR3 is TGTGCCAGCAGCTTATATAGGGGGATCGGGACCCAGTACTTC.

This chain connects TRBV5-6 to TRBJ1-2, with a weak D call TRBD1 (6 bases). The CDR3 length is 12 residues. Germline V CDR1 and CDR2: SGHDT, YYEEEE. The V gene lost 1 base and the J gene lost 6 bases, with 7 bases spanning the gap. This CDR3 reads CASSLRTDGYTF. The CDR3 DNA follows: TGTGCCAGCAGCTTGCGGACAGATGGCTACACCTTC.

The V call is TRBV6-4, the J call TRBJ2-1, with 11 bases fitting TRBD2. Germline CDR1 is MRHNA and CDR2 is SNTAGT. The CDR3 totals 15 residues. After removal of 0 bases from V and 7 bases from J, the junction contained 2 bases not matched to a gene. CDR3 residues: CASSDSIAGGNEQFF. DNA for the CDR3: TGTGCCAGCAGTGACTCCATAGCGGGGGGGAATGAGCAGTTCTTC.

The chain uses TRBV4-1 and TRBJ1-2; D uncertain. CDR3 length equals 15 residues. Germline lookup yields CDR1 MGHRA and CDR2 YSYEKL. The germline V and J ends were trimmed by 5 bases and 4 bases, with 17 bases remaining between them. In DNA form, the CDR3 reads TGCGCCAGCAGCTCAGCGGGGAACGGACTCTATGGCTACACCTTC. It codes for CASSSAGNGLYGYTF.

CDR3 region: CASSQVDRSNEKLFF. The CDR3 nucleotides read TGCGCCAGCAGCCAGGTGGATCGGAGTAATGAAAAACTGTTTTTT. This rearrangement joins TRBV4-1 to TRBJ1-4; D is uncertain. The CDR3 is 15 residues long. Germline CDR1 is MGHRA and CDR2 is YSYEKL. V lost 3 bases and J lost 4, with 12 bases in between.

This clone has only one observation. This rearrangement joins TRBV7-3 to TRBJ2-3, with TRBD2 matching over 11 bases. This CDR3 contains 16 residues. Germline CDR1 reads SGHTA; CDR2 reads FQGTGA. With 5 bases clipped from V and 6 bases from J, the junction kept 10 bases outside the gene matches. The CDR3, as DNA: TGTGCCAGCAGCCTCGGCGTTAGCGGGGGGGCTGATACGCAGTATTTT. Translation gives CASSLGVSGGADTQYF.